This section outlines one T cell receptor beta chain sequence together with its context. Its antigen is unknown. This CDR3 is built from 15 residues. V shed 4 bases, J shed 3 bases, and the junction held 5 bases outside the gene matches. Germline assignment: CDR1 SGHRS and CDR2 YFSETQ. This specimen belongs to a study of cytomegalovirus exposure and HLA in healthy donors. Broader study findings: The authors later linked a missense DCLRE1C variant to TCR beta V- and J-gene trimming. Later, an analysis showed that TCR beta chains associated with HLA were more clonally expanded than others that were equally common. Relative to the roughly 690-donor mean, N-insertions were reportedly fewer in an Asian-associated ancestry cluster in a later analysis.

The PCR made use of 60 Vbeta and 13 Jbeta primers. The repertoire was sequenced with immunoSEQ multiplex PCR; TCRdb's copy has only in-frame clones and lacks some. The table lists under 130,000 clones, around 76% of them singletons. Sample: PBMCs. The gene calls are TRBV5-1 and TRBJ1-1, with 11 bases lining up with TRBD1. The origin of this receptor is a man aged 40-49 years in good health and CMV-seropositive. CDR3 loop: CASSGRGQGDTEAFF. DNA for the CDR3: TGCGCCAGCAGCGGGAGGGGACAGGGGGACACTGAAGCTTTCTTT.